The source of this T cell receptor beta chain is a study of shared clonotypes between healthy human individuals. Clones were sequenced by immunoSEQ multiplex PCR, and TCRdb holds only the in-frame ones, with some missing. The sample lists roughly 2.4 million clones; around 95% were seen once. V gave up 4 bases and J gave up 4 bases, with 10 bases separating them. The CDR3 sequence is 13 residues long. Germline V gene data show CDR1 as SEHNR and CDR2 as FQNEAQ (reference sequence). The chain employs TRBV7-9 and TRBJ1-1; unclear D gene. This clonotype was sampled from a man aged 18 to 29 in good health. Sample: naive CD4+ T cells sorted from blood. Subset indicated: CD45RA+ positively selected. CDR3 region: CASSSRVLTEAFF. The CDR3 coding sequence is TGTGCCAGCAGCTCTAGGGTACTCACTGAAGCTTTCTTT.